Listed below are T cell receptor beta chains from one sample, sequenced in a study of blood T cell repertoires in COVID-19. Using immunoSEQ multiplex PCR, the repertoire was profiled, and TCRdb retains in-frame clones only, with some absent. The sample lists about 110,000 clones, about two thirds occurring once. The specimen was peripheral blood. These receptors originate from a woman in her thirties or forties with acute or convalescent COVID-19. Both conserved end residues are part of each CDR3. A D gene is named only where the DNA matches it firmly. Rows give clone size only sometimes, using once, few, many, or a class for an expanded clone.

clone size	J gene	V gene	D gene	CDR3 DNA	CDR3 protein
few	TRBJ2-7	TRBV20-1	.	TGCAGTGCTAAGCTCTACGAGCAGTACTTC	CSAKLYEQYF
.	TRBJ2-3	TRBV7-6	.	TGTGCCAGCAGCTTATTACCGAAAAGGGGGGGGACCCGGATTTTCACAGATACGCAGTATTTT	CASSLLPKRGGTRIFTDTQYF
.	TRBJ2-1	TRBV19	TRBD1	TGTGCCAGTAGTATATTTCCCGGGACAGCTGCCAATGAGCAGTTCTTC	CASSIFPGTAANEQFF
few	TRBJ1-2	TRBV30	.	TGTGCCTGGAGTTTACATAACTATGGCTACACCTTC	CAWSLHNYGYTF
.	TRBJ2-3	TRBV6-5	.	TGTGCCAGCCTCATGGGGGGATCGAGCACAGATACGCAGTATTTT	CASLMGGSSTDTQYF
many	TRBJ2-7	TRBV7-9	TRBD1	TGTGCCAGCATTTTAGGGACAGGGGCCTACGAGCAGTACTTC	CASILGTGAYEQYF
.	TRBJ2-3	TRBV2	TRBD1	TGTGCCAGCAGGGACAGGGTTTTAGATACGCAGTATTTT	CASRDRVLDTQYF
.	TRBJ1-6	TRBV5-1	.	TGCGCCAGCAGAGAAGGAGGACAGTCACCCCTCCACTTT	CASREGGQSPLHF
.	TRBJ1-5	TRBV12-5	.	TGTGCTAGTGGTTTCAGGGTGGATCAGCCCCAGCATTTT	CASGFRVDQPQHF
.	TRBJ2-7	TRBV28	.	TGTGCCAGCAGTTTAGCCCCCTCACAGAGATTCTACGAGCAGTACTTC	CASSLAPSQRFYEQYF
.	TRBJ2-5	TRBV5-1	TRBD2	TGCGCCAGCAGCACTTCCGGGACTAGCGGGGAGACCCAGTACTTC	CASSTSGTSGETQYF
.	TRBJ1-6	TRBV28	.	TGTGCCAGCGCGTTAAATAATTCACCCCTCCACTTT	CASALNNSPLHF
.	TRBJ1-4	TRBV7-9	.	TGTGCCAGCAGCTCAGCGGGCGTTGGAAAACTGTTTTTT	CASSSAGVGKLFF
.	TRBJ2-4	TRBV29-1	.	TGCAGCGTTGATCCTGGAGGGAGAAACATTCAGTACTTC	CSVDPGGRNIQYF
.	TRBJ1-6	TRBV15	.	TGTGCCACCTCGACAGAGGCCTATAATTCACCCCTCCACTTT	CATSTEAYNSPLHF
.	TRBJ1-4	TRBV28	.	TGTGCCAGCAGTTTATCGGCGGGGAGGCGAACCGCAAATGAAAAACTGTTTTTT	CASSLSAGRRTANEKLFF
once	TRBJ2-1	TRBV5-1	TRBD2	TGCGCCAGCAGCCCCCTAGCGGGGGGGCCTAGTGAGCAGTTCTTC	CASSPLAGGPSEQFF
.	TRBJ2-1	TRBV7-9	.	TGTGCCAGCAGCTCTACTAGCCCCCGTTACAATGAGCAGTTCTTC	CASSSTSPRYNEQFF
.	TRBJ2-3	TRBV7-3	.	TGTGCCAGCAGTACCCAGGCCTCAGATACGCAGTATTTT	CASSTQASDTQYF
.	TRBJ1-1	TRBV27	TRBD1	TGTGCCAGCAGTTTATCGACGGGACAGGGTTTGTTGGCTGAAGCTTTCTTT	CASSLSTGQGLLAEAFF
.	TRBJ2-5	TRBV15	.	TGTGCCACCAGCAGAGAGAGGGAGTCCGAGACCCAGTACTTC	CATSRERESETQYF
.	TRBJ2-3	TRBV10-3	.	TGTGCCATTCAGGCAGGGTCCGGCACAGATACGCAGTATTTT	CAIQAGSGTDTQYF
.	TRBJ1-5	TRBV2	TRBD1	TGTGCCAGCAGCGAACTGACAGGGAACGATCAGCCCCAGCATTTT	CASSELTGNDQPQHF
few	TRBJ2-2	TRBV6-6	.	TGTGCCAGCAGCCCCCGGACAGCCGCGAACACCGGGGAGCTGTTTTTT	CASSPRTAANTGELFF
.	TRBJ2-5	TRBV11-2	.	TGTGCCAGCAGCCCGCGGGGTGGGGCGGGGATGGAGACCCAGTACTTC	CASSPRGGAGMETQYF
few	TRBJ1-1	TRBV19	.	TGTGCCAGTAGTATTAAAGGGGATTATGAGGCTGAAGCTTTCTTT	CASSIKGDYEAEAFF
medium-sized	TRBJ1-5	TRBV19	TRBD1	TGTGCCAGTAGCACTCGACAGGGCGGCCAGCCCCAGCATTTT	CASSTRQGGQPQHF
.	TRBJ2-1	TRBV5-1	.	TGCGCCAGCAGCTTGCAGGGGGAGGACAATGAGCAGTTCTTC	CASSLQGEDNEQFF
.	TRBJ2-3	TRBV20-1	TRBD2	TGCAGTGCTAGTGGGATTGGACTAGCGGGTTATGCAGATACGCAGTATTTT	CSASGIGLAGYADTQYF
.	TRBJ2-1	TRBV19	.	TGTGCCAGTACACCCGCGGCGGGTCCCTCTTATGAGCAGTTCTTC	CASTPAAGPSYEQFF
.	TRBJ2-3	TRBV28	.	TGTGCCAGCAGTTTATCCCCAGGAGGGAGAGATACGCAGTATTTT	CASSLSPGGRDTQYF
.	TRBJ2-7	TRBV7-2	TRBD2	TGTGCCAGCAGTGACACTAGCGGGGGGTACAAGTACTTC	CASSDTSGGYKYF
.	TRBJ1-1	TRBV30	.	TGTGCCTGGAGTGCAATGAACACTGAAGCTTTCTTT	CAWSAMNTEAFF
once	TRBJ2-5	TRBV29-1	TRBD2	TGCAGCGTTCAAGCGGGGGGCCGGAGGGAGACCCAGTACTTC	CSVQAGGRRETQYF
.	TRBJ1-2	TRBV5-4	.	TGTGCCAGCAGCCCAGACAGGATTAATGGCTACACCTTC	CASSPDRINGYTF
.	TRBJ1-5	TRBV19	.	TGTGCCAGTAGTGGTTATACAGGGCTACTACAGAATCAGCCCCAGCATTTT	CASSGYTGLLQNQPQHF
.	TRBJ2-1	TRBV11-2	TRBD1	TGTGCCAGCAACACCGGGACAGGGGGGTTCAATGAGCAGTTCTTC	CASNTGTGGFNEQFF
few	TRBJ2-1	TRBV12-3/TRBV12-4	.	TGTGCCAGCAGGACTACTGACAATGAGCAGTTCTTC	CASRTTDNEQFF
.	TRBJ1-1	TRBV3-1/TRBV3-2	TRBD1	TGTGCCAGCAGCCAAGAGACAGGGCCAGCTGAAGCTTTCTTT	CASSQETGPAEAFF
.	TRBJ2-1	TRBV5-1	.	TGCGCCAGCAGCTTGGCTGGCCCCGACTCCTACAATGAGCAGTTCTTC	CASSLAGPDSYNEQFF
.	TRBJ2-2	TRBV11-2	.	TGTGCCAGCAGCTTAAGGAGCCTAGCGACGAACACCGGGGAGCTGTTTTTT	CASSLRSLATNTGELFF
.	TRBJ2-3	TRBV5-5	TRBD2	TGTGCCACCGCGGGGGGCACAGATACGCAGTATTTT	CATAGGTDTQYF
.	TRBJ2-3	TRBV29-1	.	TGCAGCGTTGAAGATCGGGACAGCGGACTATCTAGCACAGATACGCAGTATTTT	CSVEDRDSGLSSTDTQYF
.	TRBJ2-5	TRBV2	.	TGTGCCAGCAGTGGACAGTCAGAGACCCAGTACTTC	CASSGQSETQYF
.	TRBJ2-7	TRBV21-1	.	TGTGCCAGCAGCAAAGATGGTGCGCGGGCCTACGAGCAGTACTTC	CASSKDGARAYEQYF
.	TRBJ2-1	TRBV12-2	.	TGTGCAAGTCGCTACACCTCGGGACTATACCTGCCGAATGAGCAGTTCTTC	CASRYTSGLYLPNEQFF
.	TRBJ2-5	TRBV20-1	.	TGCAGGCCGGGGTGGGGAGAGACCCAGTACTTC	CRPGWGETQYF
.	TRBJ2-7	TRBV24-1	.	TGTGCCACCAGTGATTCGACACAGGGGGGGTTTTACGAGCAGTACTTC	CATSDSTQGGFYEQYF
.	TRBJ1-2	TRBV19	.	TGTGCCAGTAGTAACCTCCGGGACAAGTTTTCGGATGGCTACACCTTC	CASSNLRDKFSDGYTF
.	TRBJ2-3	TRBV18	TRBD1	TGTGCCAGCTCACCACAGGGGGCTACAGATACGCAGTATTTT	CASSPQGATDTQYF
.	TRBJ2-7	TRBV1	.	TGCACCAACCTAGCGGGGGGCTACGAGCAGTACTTC	CTNLAGGYEQYF
.	TRBJ1-1	TRBV5-1	.	TGCGCCAGCAGCTTGGTAGCAGACACTGAAGCTTTCTTT	CASSLVADTEAFF